Below are 7 T cell receptor beta chains sequenced from a single sample in a study of cytomegalovirus exposure and HLA in healthy donors. In the PCR, 60 Vbeta and 13 Jbeta primers were used. TCRdb's table, derived via immunoSEQ multiplex PCR, lists solely in-frame clones and lacks some. The sample has 100,000 to 150,000 clones. Sequenced input: PBMCs. These receptors were taken from a man between 18 and 35 years old in good health and CMV-seronegative.

The rearrangement joins TRBV19 to TRBJ2-3; possibly TRBD1 for D (6 bases). V shed 3 bases and J shed 6 bases, with 10 bases lying between them. Germline CDR1 is LNHDA and CDR2 is SQIVND (reference sequence). CDR3 length: 13 amino acids. The CDR3 sequence is CASSMGAGDTQYF. The CDR3, as DNA: TGTGCCAGTAGTATGGGGGCTGGGGATACGCAGTATTTT.

This chain connects TRBV7-9 to TRBJ1-5; 8 bases map to TRBD1. CDR3 length equals 15 residues. Looked up from germline, CDR1 is SEHNR and CDR2 is FQNEAQ (reference sequence). J lost 2 bases, V lost 5 bases, and 5 bases had no gene match. Written as DNA, the CDR3 is TGTGCCAGCAGCCGTCAGGGGGCCGGCAATCAGCCCCAGCATTTT. This encodes CASSRQGAGNQPQHF. The whole variable domain, remainder taken from reference TRBV7-9 and TRBJ1-5, is DTGVSQNPRHKITKRGQNVTFRCDPISEHNRLYWYRQTLGQGPEFLTYFQNEAQLEKSRLLSDRFSAERPKGSFSTLEIQRTEQGDSAMYLCASSRQGAGNQPQHFGDGTRLSIL.

In nucleotides, the CDR3 is TGTGCCAGCAGCGTAAGCGGCAGGTTTCCCCAAGAGACCCAGTACTTC. Residues: CASSVSGRFPQETQYF. The chain recombines TRBV9 with TRBJ2-5; D is perhaps TRBD2 (5 bases). Germline-derived CDR1 and CDR2 are SGDLS and YYNGEE. Trimming took 1 base from V and 1 from J, leaving 14 bases between them. This CDR3 comprises 16 residues.

DNA for the CDR3: TGTGCCAGCAGCGTAGCGCTAACAGGGACTGAAAAACTGTTTTTT. Encoded protein: CASSVALTGTEKLFF. This chain connects TRBV9 to TRBJ1-4; possible D gene TRBD1, 6 bases. This CDR3 spans 15 amino acids. Germline V gene sequence: CDR1 SGDLS, CDR2 YYNGEE. Trimming cost V 0 bases and J 7 bases, with 13 bases left between them.

The chain joins TRBV10-3 to TRBJ1-2; tentative D call: TRBD1 (6 bases). The CDR3 is 14 residues long. V lost 3 bases and J 4 bases, leaving 12 bases between the germline ends. Germline V gives CDR1 ENHRY, CDR2 SYGVKD. CDR3 amino acids: CAISDQTGLYGYTF. The CDR3 DNA is TGTGCCATCAGTGACCAGACAGGACTCTATGGCTACACCTTC.

This sequence joins TRBV29-1 and TRBJ2-5; D may be TRBD1 (6 bases). The J call may be in error: the DNA end matches TRBJ2-7 better. The CDR3 is made up of 14 amino acids. CDR1 is SQVTM, CDR2 ANQGSEA, per germline. This CDR3 is CSVGVRGNYYEQYF. Here the CDR3 DNA reads TGCAGCGTTGGTGTTAGGGGGAACTATTACGAGCAGTACTTC.

This chain uses TRBV30 with TRBJ2-7; maybe TRBD1 (5 bases). The germline gives CDR1 GTSNPN, CDR2 SVGIG (reference sequence). This CDR3 is built from 13 residues. The V end was cut by 3 bases, the J end by 3 bases, with 12 bases between. In DNA form, the CDR3 reads TGTGCCTGGAGACAGGCAGGGTACTACGAGCAGTACTTC. This encodes CAWRQAGYYEQYF.